The 9 T cell receptor beta chains presented below share a single source sample, sequenced in a study of beta chain features in type 1 diabetes. The isolated RNA, all of it, was reverse transcribed, so expressed TCRB transcripts were what got sequenced. The protocol was immunoSEQ multiplex PCR, while the TCRdb copy is restricted to in-frame clones and leaves out a portion. This table has about 930,000 clones, roughly a sixth appearing once. Sequences were obtained from naive CD4+ T cells from blood. These receptors were collected from a woman younger than 35 in good health.

Remarks on this clone: The same CDR3 arises from other DNA sequences in this sample as well. V and J are TRBV7-9 and TRBJ2-1, with 10 bases lining up with TRBD1. Germline CDR1 is SEHNR and CDR2 is FQNEAQ (reference sequence). The CDR3 length is 14 residues. Trimming cost V 6 bases and J 5 bases; bases outside gene matches: 4. The CDR3 region has the DNA TGTGCCAGCAGTCCGGGACAGGGGAACAATGAGCAGTTCTTC. Translation: CASSPGQGNNEQFF. The variable domain in full, with the rest retrieved from reference TRBV7-9 and TRBJ2-1, is DTGVSQNPRHKITKRGQNVTFRCDPISEHNRLYWYRQTLGQGPEFLTYFQNEAQLEKSRLLSDRFSAERPKGSFSTLEIQRTEQGDSAMYLCASSPGQGNNEQFFGPGTRLTVL.

This clone has just a few counts. The chain carries TRBV18 and TRBJ2-5, with TRBD2 identical over 12 bases. V lost 3 bases and J lost 4; bases outside the gene matches: 9. The CDR3 covers 17 residues. CDR1 is KGHSH, CDR2 LQKENI, per germline. The CDR3 bases are TGTGCCAGCTCACCTTCGACTAGCGGGAGCTTGGGAGAGACCCAGTACTTC. Encoded protein: CASSPSTSGSLGETQYF.

This clone was observed a few times. The V call is TRBV5-4, the J call TRBJ1-4; 10 positions match TRBD1. With 4 bases clipped from V and 7 bases from J, the junction kept 7 bases outside the gene matches. CDR1 SGHNT and CDR2 YYREEE come from the germline V gene (reference sequence). The CDR3 is 15 amino acids. The CDR3 protein is CASSRTTGGPEKLFF. In DNA, the CDR3 is TGTGCCAGCAGCAGAACGACAGGGGGCCCTGAAAAACTGTTTTTT.

This clone was seen more than once but under ten times. This sample includes further DNA sequences coding for the same CDR3. The chain links TRBV5-1 to TRBJ1-5, with D unclear. Trimming pared 0 bases from V and 3 bases from J, leaving 7 bases between. This CDR3 spans 14 amino acids. The germline CDR1 and CDR2 sequences are SGHRS and YFSETQ. This chain's CDR3 is CASSLDSSNQPQHF. The CDR3 nucleotides are TGCGCCAGCAGCTTGGACAGCTCCAATCAGCCCCAGCATTTT.

This chain uses TRBV29-1 with TRBJ2-3; 7 bases line up with TRBD2. Unmatched junction bases numbered 7, after V lost 5 bases and J lost 2 bases. Germline-derived CDR1 and CDR2 are SQVTM and ANQGSEA. The CDR3 contains 14 residues. The CDR3 DNA is TGCAGCGTTCTAGCGGTTCGGGCCACAGATACGCAGTATTTT. Its translation is CSVLAVRATDTQYF.

As regards this clone: The germline gene is not matched at one end of the junction; a read error may be the cause. The chain combines TRBV4-1 with TRBJ2-3; 11 nucleotides align to TRBD2. The CDR3 length is 15 residues. The germline gives CDR1 MGHRA, CDR2 YSYEKL. CDR3 sequence (DNA): TGCGCCAGCAGTCAAGTAGCGGGAGGGAGGGATACGCAGTATTTT. It is translated as CASSQVAGGRDTQYF.

The chain combines TRBV19 with TRBJ2-3; D is ambiguous. CDR1 is LNHDA, CDR2 SQIVND, per germline (reference sequence). V shed 8 bases and J shed 3 bases, with 21 bases lying between them. The CDR3 extends over 16 amino acids. The CDR3 here is CASGSGRAVRTDTQYF. CDR3 in DNA: TGTGCCAGTGGGTCTGGTAGGGCCGTGAGAACAGATACGCAGTATTTT.

V and J are TRBV28 and TRBJ2-5; the D is unclear. Germline V gene data show CDR1 as MDHEN and CDR2 as SYDVKM. V was trimmed by 3 bases and J by 0 bases, leaving 5 bases between them. The CDR3 is made up of 13 amino acids. This CDR3 reads CASSFRNQETQYF. In nucleotides, the CDR3 is TGTGCCAGCAGTTTCCGGAACCAAGAGACCCAGTACTTC.

V is TRBV5-1 and J is TRBJ2-7; weak D call: TRBD2 (5 bases). The V end lost 3 bases, the J end lost 0 bases, and 13 bases lay between the germline ends. Germline loops: CDR1 SGHRS, CDR2 YFSETQ. The CDR3 totals 15 residues. This chain's CDR3 is CASSSMAGSSYEQYF. CDR3 coding DNA: TGCGCCAGCAGCTCCATGGCGGGCAGCTCCTACGAGCAGTACTTC.